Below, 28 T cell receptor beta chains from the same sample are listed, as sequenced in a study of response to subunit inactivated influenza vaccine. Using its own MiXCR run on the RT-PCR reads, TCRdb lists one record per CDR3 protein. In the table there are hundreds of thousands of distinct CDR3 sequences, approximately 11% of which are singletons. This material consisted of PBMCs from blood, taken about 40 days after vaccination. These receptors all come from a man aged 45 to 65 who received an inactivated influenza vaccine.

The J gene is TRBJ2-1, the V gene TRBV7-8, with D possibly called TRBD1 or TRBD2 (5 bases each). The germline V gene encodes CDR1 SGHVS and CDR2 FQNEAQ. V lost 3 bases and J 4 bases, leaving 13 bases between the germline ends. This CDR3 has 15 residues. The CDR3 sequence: CASSFPGTRYNEQFF. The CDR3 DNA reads TGTGCCAGCAGCTTCCCAGGGACGCGTTACAATGAGCAGTTCTTC.

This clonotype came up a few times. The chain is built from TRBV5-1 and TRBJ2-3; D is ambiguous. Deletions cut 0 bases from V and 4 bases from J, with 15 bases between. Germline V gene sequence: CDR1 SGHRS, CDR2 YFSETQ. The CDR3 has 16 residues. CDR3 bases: TGCGCCAGCAGCTTGGCCGTCAGGTCAATCTCAGATACGCAGTATTTT. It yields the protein CASSLAVRSISDTQYF.

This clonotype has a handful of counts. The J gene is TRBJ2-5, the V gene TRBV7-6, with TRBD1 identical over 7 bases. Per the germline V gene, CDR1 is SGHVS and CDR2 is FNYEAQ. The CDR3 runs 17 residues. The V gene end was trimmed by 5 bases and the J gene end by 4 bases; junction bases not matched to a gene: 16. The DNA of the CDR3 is TGTGCCAGCAGCCTCCGGGTGACGAACACAGGGGCAGAGACCCAGTACTTC. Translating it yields CASSLRVTNTGAETQYF.

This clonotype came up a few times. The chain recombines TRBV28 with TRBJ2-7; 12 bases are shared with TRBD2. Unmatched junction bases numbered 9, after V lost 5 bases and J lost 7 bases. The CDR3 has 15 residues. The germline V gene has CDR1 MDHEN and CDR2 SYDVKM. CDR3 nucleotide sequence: TGTGCCAGCAGTCCCCCCCGACTAGCGGGAGTTGAGCAGTACTTC. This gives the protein CASSPPRLAGVEQYF.

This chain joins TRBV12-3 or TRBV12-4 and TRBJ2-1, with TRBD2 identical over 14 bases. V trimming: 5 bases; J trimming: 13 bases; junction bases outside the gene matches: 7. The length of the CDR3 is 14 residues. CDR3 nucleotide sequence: TGTGCCAGCAGTCGACTAGCGGGAGGGCTGGGACAGTTCTTC. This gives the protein CASSRLAGGLGQFF.

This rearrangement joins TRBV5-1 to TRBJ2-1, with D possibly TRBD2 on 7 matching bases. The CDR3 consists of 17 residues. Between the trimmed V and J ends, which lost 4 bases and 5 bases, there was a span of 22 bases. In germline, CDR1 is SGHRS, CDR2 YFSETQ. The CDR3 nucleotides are TGCGCCAGCAGCCGCCCCCCGGGGGGCCTATCCCACAATGAGCAGTTCTTC. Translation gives CASSRPPGGLSHNEQFF.

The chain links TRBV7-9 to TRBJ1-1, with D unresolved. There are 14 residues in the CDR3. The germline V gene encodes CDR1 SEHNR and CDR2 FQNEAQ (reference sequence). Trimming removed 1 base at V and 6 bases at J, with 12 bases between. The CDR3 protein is CASSLVSSKAEAFF. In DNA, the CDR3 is TGTGCCAGCAGCTTAGTAAGTTCTAAGGCTGAAGCTTTCTTT.

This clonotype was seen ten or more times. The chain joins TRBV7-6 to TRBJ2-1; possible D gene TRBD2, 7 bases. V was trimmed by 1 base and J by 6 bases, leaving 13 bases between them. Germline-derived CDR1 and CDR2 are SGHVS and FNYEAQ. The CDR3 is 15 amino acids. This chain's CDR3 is CASSLGGGGVNEQFF. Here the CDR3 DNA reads TGTGCCAGCAGCTTAGGTGGAGGGGGGGTCAATGAGCAGTTCTTC.

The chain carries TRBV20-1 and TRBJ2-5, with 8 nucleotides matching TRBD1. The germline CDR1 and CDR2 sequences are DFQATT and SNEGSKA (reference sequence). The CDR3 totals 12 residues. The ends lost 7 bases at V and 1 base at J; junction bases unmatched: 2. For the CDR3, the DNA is TGCAGTGGAGGGACAGGCCAAGAGACCCAGTACTTC. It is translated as CSGGTGQETQYF.

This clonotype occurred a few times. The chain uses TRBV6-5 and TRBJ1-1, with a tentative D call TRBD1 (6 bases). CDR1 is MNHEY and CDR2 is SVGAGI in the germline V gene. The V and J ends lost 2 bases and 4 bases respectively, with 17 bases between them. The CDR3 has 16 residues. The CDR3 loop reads CASSYSRVIGGTEAFF. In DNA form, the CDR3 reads TGTGCCAGCAGTTACAGTCGAGTTATAGGGGGCACTGAAGCTTTCTTT.

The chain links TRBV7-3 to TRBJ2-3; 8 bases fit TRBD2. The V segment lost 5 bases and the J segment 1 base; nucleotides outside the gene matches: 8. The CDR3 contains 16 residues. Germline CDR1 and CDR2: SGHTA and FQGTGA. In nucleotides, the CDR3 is TGTGCCAGCAGCCCCTCAGCGGGAGTTGGCACAGATACGCAGTATTTT. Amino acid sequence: CASSPSAGVGTDTQYF.

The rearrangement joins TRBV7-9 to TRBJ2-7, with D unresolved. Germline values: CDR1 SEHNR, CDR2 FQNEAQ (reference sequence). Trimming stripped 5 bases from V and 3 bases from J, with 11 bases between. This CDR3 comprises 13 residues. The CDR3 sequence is CASSNGPNYEQYF. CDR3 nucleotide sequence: TGTGCCAGCAGCAACGGACCAAACTACGAGCAGTACTTC.

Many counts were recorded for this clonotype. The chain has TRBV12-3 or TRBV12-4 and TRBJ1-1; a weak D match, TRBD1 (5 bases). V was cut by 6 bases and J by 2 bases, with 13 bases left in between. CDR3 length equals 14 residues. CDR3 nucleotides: TGTGCCAGCAGCCGTTTTCAGGGTAACACTGAAGCTTTCTTT. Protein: CASSRFQGNTEAFF.

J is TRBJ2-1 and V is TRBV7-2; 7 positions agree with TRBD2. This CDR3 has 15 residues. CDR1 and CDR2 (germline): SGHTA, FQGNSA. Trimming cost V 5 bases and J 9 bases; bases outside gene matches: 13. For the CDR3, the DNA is TGTGCCAGCAGCGAAAACGGGGGGTGGTATCCTGAGCAGTTCTTC. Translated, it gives CASSENGGWYPEQFF.

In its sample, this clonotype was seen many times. CDR3 region: CAISEGTARSSTNEKLFF. The CDR3 DNA reads as TGTGCCATCAGTGAGGGGACAGCCCGATCCTCCACTAATGAAAAACTGTTTTTT. The rearrangement links TRBV10-3 to TRBJ1-4; 7 positions agree with TRBD1. This CDR3 has 18 residues. Germline V CDR1 and CDR2: ENHRY, SYGVKD. V lost 2 bases and J lost 2; bases outside the gene matches: 11.

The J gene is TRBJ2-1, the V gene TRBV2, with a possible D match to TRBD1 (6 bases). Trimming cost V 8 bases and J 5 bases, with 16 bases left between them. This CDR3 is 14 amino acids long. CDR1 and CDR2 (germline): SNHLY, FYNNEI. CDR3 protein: CASDRQGIHNEQFF. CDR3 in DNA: TGTGCCAGCGACCGCCAGGGGATCCACAATGAGCAGTTCTTC.

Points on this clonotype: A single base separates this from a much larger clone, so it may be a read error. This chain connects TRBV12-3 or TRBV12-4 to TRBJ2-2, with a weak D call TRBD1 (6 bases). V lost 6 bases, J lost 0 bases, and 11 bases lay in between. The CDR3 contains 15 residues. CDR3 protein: CASSSWTANTGELFF. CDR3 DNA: TGTGCCAGCAGCTCCTGGACAGCGAACACCGGGGAGCTGTTTTTT.

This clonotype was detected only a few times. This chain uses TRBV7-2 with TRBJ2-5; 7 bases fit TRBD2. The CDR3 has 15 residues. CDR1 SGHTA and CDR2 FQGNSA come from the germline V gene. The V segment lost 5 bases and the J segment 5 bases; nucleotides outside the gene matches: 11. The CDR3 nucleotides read TGTGCCAGCAGCGCACCGGGACTACCTCAGGAGACCCAGTACTTC. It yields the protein CASSAPGLPQETQYF.

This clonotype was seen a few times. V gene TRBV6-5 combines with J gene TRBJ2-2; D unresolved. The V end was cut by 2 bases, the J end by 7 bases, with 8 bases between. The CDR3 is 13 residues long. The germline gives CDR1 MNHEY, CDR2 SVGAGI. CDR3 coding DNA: TGTGCCAGCAGTTACATCAGGAGCGGGGAGCTGTTTTTT. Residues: CASSYIRSGELFF.

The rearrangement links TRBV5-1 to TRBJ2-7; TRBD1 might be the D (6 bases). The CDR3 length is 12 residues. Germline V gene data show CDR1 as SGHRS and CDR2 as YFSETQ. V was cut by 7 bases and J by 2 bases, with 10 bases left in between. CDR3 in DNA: TGCGCCAGCGGAAAGGGGGCCTACGAGCAGTACTTC. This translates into CASGKGAYEQYF. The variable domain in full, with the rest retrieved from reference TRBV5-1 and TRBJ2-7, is KAGVTQTPRYLIKTRGQQVTLSCSPISGHRSVSWYQQTPGQGLQFLFEYFSETQRNKGNFPGRFSGRQFSNSRSEMNVSTLELGDSALYLCASGKGAYEQYFGPGTRLTVT.

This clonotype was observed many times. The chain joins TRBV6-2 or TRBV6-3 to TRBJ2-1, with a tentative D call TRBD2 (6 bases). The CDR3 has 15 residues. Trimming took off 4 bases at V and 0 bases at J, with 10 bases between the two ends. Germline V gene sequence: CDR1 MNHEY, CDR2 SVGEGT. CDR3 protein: CASSFLSGSYNEQFF. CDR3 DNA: TGTGCCAGCAGTTTTCTTAGCGGCTCCTACAATGAGCAGTTCTTC.

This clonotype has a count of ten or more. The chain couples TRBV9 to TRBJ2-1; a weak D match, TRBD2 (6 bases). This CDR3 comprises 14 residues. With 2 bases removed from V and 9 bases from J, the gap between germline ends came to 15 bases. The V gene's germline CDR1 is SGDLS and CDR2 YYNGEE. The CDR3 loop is CASSVDVGGGEQFF. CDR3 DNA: TGTGCCAGCAGCGTCGACGTCGGGGGAGGTGAGCAGTTCTTC.

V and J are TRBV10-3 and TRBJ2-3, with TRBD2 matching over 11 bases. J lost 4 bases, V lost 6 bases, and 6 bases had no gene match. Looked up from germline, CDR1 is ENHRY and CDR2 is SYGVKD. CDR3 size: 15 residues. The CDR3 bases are TGTGCCATCAGCTCTAGCGGGGGGAGAGCAGATACGCAGTATTTT. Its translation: CAISSSGGRADTQYF.

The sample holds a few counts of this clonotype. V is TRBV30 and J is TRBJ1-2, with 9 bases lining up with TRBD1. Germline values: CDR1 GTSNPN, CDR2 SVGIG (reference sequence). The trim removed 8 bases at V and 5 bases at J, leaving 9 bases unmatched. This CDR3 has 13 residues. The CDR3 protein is CAREQGAEYGYTF. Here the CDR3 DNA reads TGTGCCCGGGAACAGGGGGCAGAGTATGGCTACACCTTC.

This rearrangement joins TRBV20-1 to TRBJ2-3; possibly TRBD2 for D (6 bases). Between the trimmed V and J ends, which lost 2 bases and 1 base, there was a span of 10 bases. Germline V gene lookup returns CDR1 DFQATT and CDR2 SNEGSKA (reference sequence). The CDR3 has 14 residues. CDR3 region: CSARWRGGTDTQYF. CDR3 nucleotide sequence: TGCAGTGCTAGATGGCGGGGTGGCACAGATACGCAGTATTTT.

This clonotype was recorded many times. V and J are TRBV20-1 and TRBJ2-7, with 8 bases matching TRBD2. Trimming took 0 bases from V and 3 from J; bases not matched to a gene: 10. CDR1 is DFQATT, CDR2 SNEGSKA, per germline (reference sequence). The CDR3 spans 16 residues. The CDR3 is CSARETRSGSGYEQYF. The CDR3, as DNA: TGCAGTGCTAGAGAGACTAGAAGCGGGAGTGGCTACGAGCAGTACTTC.

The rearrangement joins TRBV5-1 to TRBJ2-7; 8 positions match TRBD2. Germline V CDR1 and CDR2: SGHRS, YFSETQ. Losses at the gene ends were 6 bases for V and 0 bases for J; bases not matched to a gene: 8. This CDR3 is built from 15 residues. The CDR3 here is CASIPTGGSSYEQYF. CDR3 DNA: TGCGCCAGCATTCCCACGGGAGGGAGCTCCTACGAGCAGTACTTC. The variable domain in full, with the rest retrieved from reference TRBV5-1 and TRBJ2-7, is KAGVTQTPRYLIKTRGQQVTLSCSPISGHRSVSWYQQTPGQGLQFLFEYFSETQRNKGNFPGRFSGRQFSNSRSEMNVSTLELGDSALYLCASIPTGGSSYEQYFGPGTRLTVT.

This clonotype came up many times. CDR3 coding DNA: TGTGCCAGCAGGACCGGGACAGGGGCGTATTCACCCCTCCACTTT. Protein product: CASRTGTGAYSPLHF. The V call is TRBV12-3 or TRBV12-4, the J call TRBJ1-6; 10 nucleotides match TRBD1. The CDR3 runs to 15 residues. J lost 8 bases, V lost 6 bases, and 7 bases had no gene match.